This T cell receptor (beta chain) was observed in a study of control samples from healthy donors and cancer patients. Clones were read by immunoSEQ multiplex PCR, and TCRdb kept only the in-frame ones, dropping some. The data show around 180,000 clones, 88% seen once. The CDR3 is made up of 17 amino acids. Per germline, CDR1 SNHLY and CDR2 FYNNEI. The V end was cut by 3 bases, the J end by 0 bases, with 17 bases between. The J gene is TRBJ1-1, the V gene TRBV2; no reliable D call. The sequencing sample was made of blood. The sequence derives from a woman aged 30 to 39 in good health. For the CDR3, the DNA is TGTGCCAGCAGTGATCCCAGGCGGCAGGCTATGAACACTGAAGCTTTCTTT. Its protein is CASSDPRRQAMNTEAFF.